This T cell receptor beta chain was sequenced for a study of blood T cell repertoires in COVID-19 (TCRdb year 2020). Notes on the research overall: Samples from collaborators originated in the United States, Italy and Spain and spanned both the acute and convalescent phases of COVID-19. The material from the prospective study consisted of cDNA or gDNA derived from T cells, B-cell-depleted T cells, or PBMCs. The dataset comprised deeply sampled blood TCRbeta repertoires from subjects exposed to, actively infected with, or recovered from COVID-19. The repertoires were made available in a free public database intended to serve as a resource for research on the immune response to SARS-CoV-2. The samples were drawn from the first 160 participants of the ongoing ImmuneRACE study and from over a thousand subjects provided by 6 global collaborators. Sample metadata almost always included a de-identified subject ID, COVID-19 status, age in years and sex. Where available, HLA class I and class II types were obtained from metadata supplied by the sample provider rather than from assay-based typing. Overall study outcomes, separate from this receptor: Clinical and demographic metadata were provided uncurated, with the amount varying by source and participant.

The immunoSEQ Assay, a bias-controlled multiplex PCR, was used to amplify TCRbeta CDR3 regions from genomic DNA. Turning to the authors' computational methods: Within the assay, amplification of reference gene primers was used to estimate how many nucleated cells each sample contained. To quantify the absolute abundance of each unique TCRbeta CDR3 rearrangement, sequence reads were collapsed and filtered. For each sample, productive Simpson clonality was calculated as the square root of Simpson's diversity index over productive rearrangements. TCRdb took over this immuneACCESS table, retaining in-frame rearrangements with V and J assigned. Such tables are incomplete; in checked studies, under half of the missing clones stem from an unresolved V gene, and the remainder is unexplained. The DNA gave D and trimming, while V, J and clone size come from that table. Across this sample there are roughly 160,000 clones, with about 86% seen only once. The ten largest clones take up roughly 8.6% of the sample.

The trim is 3 bases for V and 2 bases for J, with a gap of 7 bases between the germline ends. The CDR3 covers 13 residues, taking in both the cysteine and the phenylalanine. Just the 39-base CDR3 DNA is kept, in frame starting at base 1. The germline V gene encodes CDR1 SGHAT and CDR2 FQDESV (reference sequence). As regards this clone: What this receptor recognizes is not known. Per-base qualities were not stored, and no clone one base away is much larger.

Collaborating institutions collected whole blood in K2EDTA tubes following their own protocols. For TCRbeta analysis, collaborator samples were shipped as frozen whole blood, as isolated PBMCs, or as DNA extracted from either sample type. Material for sequencing was peripheral blood. The sequence was collected from a man aged 55 to 70 with acute or convalescent COVID-19. The sequence joins TRBV11-1 to TRBJ1-2, with the D gene not confidently named. The sequence in DNA is TGTGCCAGCAGCTTTGGGGAGAACTATGGCTACACCTTC. Its translation reads: CASSFGENYGYTF.